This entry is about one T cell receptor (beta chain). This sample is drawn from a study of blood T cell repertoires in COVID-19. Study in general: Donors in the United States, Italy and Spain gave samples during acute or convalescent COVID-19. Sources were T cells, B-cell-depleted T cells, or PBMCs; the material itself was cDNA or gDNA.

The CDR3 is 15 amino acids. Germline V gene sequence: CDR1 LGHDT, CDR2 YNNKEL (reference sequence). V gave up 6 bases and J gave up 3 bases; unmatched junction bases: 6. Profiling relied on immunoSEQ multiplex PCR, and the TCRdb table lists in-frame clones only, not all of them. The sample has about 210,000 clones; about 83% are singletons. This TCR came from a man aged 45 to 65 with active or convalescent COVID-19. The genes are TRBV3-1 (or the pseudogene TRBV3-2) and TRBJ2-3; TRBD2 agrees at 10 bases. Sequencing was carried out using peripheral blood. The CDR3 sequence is CASSPSGSGTDTQYF. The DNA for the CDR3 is TGTGCCAGCAGTCCTAGCGGGAGTGGGACAGATACGCAGTATTTT.